This is a list of T cell receptor beta chains from one sample in a study of T cells in Graves' hyperthyroidism and ophthalmopathy. TCRdb ran MiXCR on the multiplex PCR reads and lists one entry per CDR3 protein. The sample contains approximately 560,000 distinct CDR3 sequences, more than 15% of which appear only once. Material for sequencing was blood. These receptors came from a woman aged 25 to 39 with Graves' hyperthyroidism. CDR3s include the opening cysteine and the closing phenylalanine or tryptophan. Fields, in order: clone size, D gene, J gene, V gene, CDR3 protein, CDR3 DNA. A D gene is named only where the DNA matches it firmly. Rows give clone size only sometimes, using once, few, many, or a class for an expanded clone.

clone size: few; D gene: .; J gene: TRBJ2-5; V gene: TRBV20-1; CDR3 protein: CSARVSGQETQYF; CDR3 DNA: TGCAGTGCTAGAGTTAGCGGACAAGAGACCCAGTACTTC
clone size: many; D gene: .; J gene: TRBJ2-5; V gene: TRBV7-3; CDR3 protein: CASSSQGRETQYF; CDR3 DNA: TGTGCCAGCAGCTCGCAGGGGAGAGAGACCCAGTACTTC
clone size: many; D gene: TRBD2; J gene: TRBJ2-7; V gene: TRBV7-2; CDR3 protein: CASSWKSTSATYEQYF; CDR3 DNA: TGTGCCAGCAGCTGGAAATCGACTAGCGCTACCTACGAGCAGTACTTC
clone size: few; D gene: .; J gene: TRBJ1-5; V gene: TRBV19; CDR3 protein: CASSIEGSRQVNQPQHF; CDR3 DNA: TGTGCCAGTAGTATAGAAGGTAGCCGACAGGTCAATCAGCCCCAGCATTTT
clone size: few; D gene: TRBD1; J gene: TRBJ2-7; V gene: TRBV19; CDR3 protein: CASSDPGGRSYEQYF; CDR3 DNA: TGTGCCAGTAGTGACCCAGGGGGCCGCTCCTACGAGCAGTACTTC
clone size: many; D gene: TRBD2; J gene: TRBJ2-3; V gene: TRBV20-1; CDR3 protein: CSAPGLAGGLDTQYF; CDR3 DNA: TGCAGTGCTCCGGGACTAGCGGGAGGGTTGGATACGCAGTATTTT
clone size: many; D gene: TRBD2; J gene: TRBJ2-7; V gene: TRBV27; CDR3 protein: CASSLKGGTSGRASYEQYF; CDR3 DNA: TGTGCCAGCAGTTTAAAAGGTGGGACTAGCGGGAGGGCCTCCTACGAGCAGTACTTC
clone size: many; D gene: .; J gene: TRBJ1-1; V gene: TRBV2; CDR3 protein: CASMGDRPNTEAFF; CDR3 DNA: TGTGCCAGCATGGGAGACAGACCGAACACTGAAGCTTTCTTT
clone size: many; D gene: TRBD1; J gene: TRBJ2-1; V gene: TRBV27; CDR3 protein: CASSSGTGAVNEQFF; CDR3 DNA: TGTGCCAGCAGCTCCGGGACAGGGGCCGTCAATGAGCAGTTCTTC
clone size: .; D gene: .; J gene: TRBJ2-3; V gene: TRBV29-1; CDR3 protein: CSVDDISVTDTQYF; CDR3 DNA: TGCAGCGTTGACGATATTTCTGTAACAGATACGCAGTATTTT
clone size: many; D gene: .; J gene: TRBJ2-7; V gene: TRBV7-3; CDR3 protein: CATAYEQYF; CDR3 DNA: TGTGCCACCGCCTACGAGCAGTACTTC
clone size: many; D gene: TRBD2; J gene: TRBJ2-1; V gene: TRBV20-1; CDR3 protein: CSASKGLAGGPRNEQFF; CDR3 DNA: TGCAGTGCTAGTAAGGGTTTAGCGGGAGGGCCTCGCAATGAGCAGTTCTTC
clone size: many; D gene: TRBD2; J gene: TRBJ2-1; V gene: TRBV7-3; CDR3 protein: CASSSLSLSGRGDIEQFF; CDR3 DNA: TGTGCCAGCAGCTCACTAAGCCTTAGCGGGAGAGGGGACATTGAGCAGTTCTTC
clone size: many; D gene: TRBD2; J gene: TRBJ2-4; V gene: TRBV28; CDR3 protein: CASSSPGLAGHLAKNIQYF; CDR3 DNA: TGTGCCAGCAGTTCCCCCGGACTAGCGGGACATCTAGCCAAAAACATTCAGTACTTC
clone size: many; D gene: .; J gene: TRBJ1-1; V gene: TRBV5-5; CDR3 protein: CASSLGRGGTEAFF; CDR3 DNA: TGTGCCAGCAGCTTGGGGAGGGGTGGCACTGAAGCTTTCTTT
clone size: few; D gene: .; J gene: TRBJ2-1; V gene: TRBV9; CDR3 protein: CASSVRTSLSGGEQFF; CDR3 DNA: TGTGCCAGCAGCGTCCGGACTAGCCTTTCAGGGGGTGAGCAGTTCTTC
clone size: few; D gene: TRBD1; J gene: TRBJ1-5; V gene: TRBV12-3/TRBV12-4; CDR3 protein: CASSLGRGLSEPQHF; CDR3 DNA: TGTGCCAGCAGTTTGGGCAGGGGGCTGAGTGAGCCCCAGCATTTT
clone size: few; D gene: .; J gene: TRBJ2-3; V gene: TRBV10-2; CDR3 protein: CASSGSGSGDTQYF; CDR3 DNA: TGCGCCAGCAGTGGGTCCGGGAGTGGGGATACGCAGTATTTT
clone size: many; D gene: .; J gene: TRBJ2-7; V gene: TRBV28; CDR3 protein: CASRPLSGGNFYEQYF; CDR3 DNA: TGTGCCAGCAGACCACTGTCGGGCGGGAATTTCTACGAGCAGTACTTC
clone size: .; D gene: TRBD1; J gene: TRBJ1-2; V gene: TRBV3-1; CDR3 protein: CASSQGTGRHGYTF; CDR3 DNA: TGTGCCAGCAGCCAGGGGACAGGGAGGCATGGCTACACCTTC
clone size: few; D gene: .; J gene: TRBJ2-5; V gene: TRBV2; CDR3 protein: CASTAGTGGETQYF; CDR3 DNA: TGTGCCAGCACCGCCGGGACGGGGGGCGAGACCCAGTACTTC
clone size: many; D gene: .; J gene: TRBJ2-1; V gene: TRBV28; CDR3 protein: CASSPHRASFPGNEQFF; CDR3 DNA: TGTGCCAGCAGCCCACACAGGGCCAGCTTCCCTGGCAATGAGCAGTTCTTC
clone size: .; D gene: .; J gene: TRBJ1-6; V gene: TRBV2; CDR3 protein: CASKGSALHF; CDR3 DNA: TGTGCCAGCAAAGGGTCGGCCCTCCACTTT
clone size: many; D gene: TRBD1; J gene: TRBJ2-1; V gene: TRBV18; CDR3 protein: CASSQGTGALNEQFF; CDR3 DNA: TGTGCCAGCTCACAGGGGACAGGGGCTCTCAATGAGCAGTTCTTC
clone size: .; D gene: .; J gene: TRBJ2-6; V gene: TRBV4-1; CDR3 protein: CASSQGMGRTGANVLTF; CDR3 DNA: TGCGCCAGCAGCCAAGGAATGGGTCGTACTGGGGCCAACGTCCTGACTTTC
clone size: few; D gene: TRBD2; J gene: TRBJ2-2; V gene: TRBV6-1; CDR3 protein: CASSSMTSTIGELFF; CDR3 DNA: TGTGCCAGCAGTTCCATGACTAGCACGATCGGGGAGCTGTTTTTT
clone size: many; D gene: TRBD2; J gene: TRBJ2-1; V gene: TRBV11-2; CDR3 protein: CASSRDSGRANEQFF; CDR3 DNA: TGTGCCAGCAGCCGCGACAGCGGGAGGGCCAATGAGCAGTTCTTC
clone size: many; D gene: .; J gene: TRBJ2-7; V gene: TRBV19; CDR3 protein: CASSNPGTLAYEQYF; CDR3 DNA: TGTGCCAGTAGTAACCCCGGGACCCTCGCCTACGAGCAGTACTTC
clone size: .; D gene: TRBD2; J gene: TRBJ2-7; V gene: TRBV5-1; CDR3 protein: CASSPGLAIHDEQYF; CDR3 DNA: TGCGCCAGCAGCCCCGGACTAGCGATTCACGACGAGCAGTACTTC
clone size: many; D gene: TRBD1; J gene: TRBJ1-1; V gene: TRBV20-1; CDR3 protein: CSADGGQGNTEAFF; CDR3 DNA: TGCAGCGCTGACGGTGGACAGGGGAACACTGAAGCTTTCTTT
clone size: .; D gene: .; J gene: TRBJ1-6; V gene: TRBV12-3/TRBV12-4; CDR3 protein: CASAGTRANSPLHF; CDR3 DNA: TGTGCCAGCGCGGGGACCCGGGCAAATTCACCCCTCCACTTT
clone size: few; D gene: .; J gene: TRBJ2-4; V gene: TRBV7-2; CDR3 protein: CASSLGEENIQYF; CDR3 DNA: TGTGCCAGCAGCTTAGGCGAGGAGAACATTCAGTACTTC
clone size: few; D gene: TRBD2; J gene: TRBJ2-3; V gene: TRBV5-1; CDR3 protein: CASSLWGLDADTQYF; CDR3 DNA: TGCGCCAGCAGCTTGTGGGGACTAGATGCAGATACGCAGTATTTT
clone size: few; D gene: .; J gene: TRBJ1-2; V gene: TRBV25-1; CDR3 protein: CASSLARGDGYTF; CDR3 DNA: TGTGCCAGCAGTTTAGCACGGGGGGATGGCTACACCTTC
clone size: many; D gene: .; J gene: TRBJ2-1; V gene: TRBV7-2; CDR3 protein: CASSFGPYNEQFF; CDR3 DNA: TGTGCCAGCAGCTTCGGCCCCTACAATGAGCAGTTCTTC